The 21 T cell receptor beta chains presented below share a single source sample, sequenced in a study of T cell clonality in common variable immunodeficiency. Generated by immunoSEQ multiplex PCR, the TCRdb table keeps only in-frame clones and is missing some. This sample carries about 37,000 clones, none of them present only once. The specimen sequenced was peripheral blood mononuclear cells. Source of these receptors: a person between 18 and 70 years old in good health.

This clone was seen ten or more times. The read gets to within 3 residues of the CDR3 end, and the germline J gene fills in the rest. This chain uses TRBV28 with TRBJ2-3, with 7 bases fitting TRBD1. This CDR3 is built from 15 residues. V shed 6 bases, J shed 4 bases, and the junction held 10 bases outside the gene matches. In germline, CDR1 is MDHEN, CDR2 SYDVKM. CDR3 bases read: TGTGCCAGCAGCCCCCCCGGGACAGCTGCAGATACG. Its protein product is CASSPPGTAADT. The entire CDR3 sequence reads CASSPPGTAADTQYF.

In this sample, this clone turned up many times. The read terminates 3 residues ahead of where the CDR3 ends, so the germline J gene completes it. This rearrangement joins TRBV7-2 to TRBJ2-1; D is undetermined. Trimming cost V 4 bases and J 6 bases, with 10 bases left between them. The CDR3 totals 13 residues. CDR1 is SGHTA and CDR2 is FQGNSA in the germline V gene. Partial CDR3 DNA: TGTGCCAGCAGCTCCCTAGGTCCCAATGAG. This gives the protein CASSSLGPNE. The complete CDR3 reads CASSSLGPNEQFF.

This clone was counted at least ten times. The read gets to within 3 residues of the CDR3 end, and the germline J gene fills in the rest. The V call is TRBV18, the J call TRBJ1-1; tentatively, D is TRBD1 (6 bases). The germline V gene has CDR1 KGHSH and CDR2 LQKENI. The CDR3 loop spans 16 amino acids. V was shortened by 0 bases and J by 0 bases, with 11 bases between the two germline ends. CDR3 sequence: CASSPPRGPLNTEAFF. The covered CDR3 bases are TGTGCCAGCTCACCACCGCGGGGGCCCCTGAACACTGAA.

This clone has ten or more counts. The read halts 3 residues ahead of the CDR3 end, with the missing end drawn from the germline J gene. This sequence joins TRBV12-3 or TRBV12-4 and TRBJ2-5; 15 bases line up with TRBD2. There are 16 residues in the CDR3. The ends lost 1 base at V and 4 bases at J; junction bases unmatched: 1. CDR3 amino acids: CASSLGGLAGGETQYF. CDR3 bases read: TGTGCCAGCAGTTTAGGGGGACTAGCGGGAGGAGAGACC.

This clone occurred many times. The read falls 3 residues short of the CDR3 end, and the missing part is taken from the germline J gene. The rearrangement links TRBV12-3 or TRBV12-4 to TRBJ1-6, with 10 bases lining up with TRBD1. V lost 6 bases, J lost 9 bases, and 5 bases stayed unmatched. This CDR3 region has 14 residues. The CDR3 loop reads CASSHRDRGSPLHF. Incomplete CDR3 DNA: TGTGCCAGCAGCCACAGGGACAGGGGTTCACCC.

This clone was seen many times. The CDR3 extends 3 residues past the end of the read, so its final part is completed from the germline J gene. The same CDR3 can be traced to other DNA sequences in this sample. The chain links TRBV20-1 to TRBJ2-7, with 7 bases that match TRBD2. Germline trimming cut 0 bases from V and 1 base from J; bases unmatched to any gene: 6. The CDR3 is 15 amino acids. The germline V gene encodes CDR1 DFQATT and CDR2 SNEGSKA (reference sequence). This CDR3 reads CSARDHGGSSYEQYF. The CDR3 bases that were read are TGCAGTGCTAGAGATCACGGCGGGAGTTCCTACGAG.

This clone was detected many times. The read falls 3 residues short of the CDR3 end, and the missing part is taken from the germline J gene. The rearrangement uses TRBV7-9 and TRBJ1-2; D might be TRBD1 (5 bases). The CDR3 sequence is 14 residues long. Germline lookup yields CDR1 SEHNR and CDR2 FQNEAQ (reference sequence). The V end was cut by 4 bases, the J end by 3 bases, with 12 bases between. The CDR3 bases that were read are TGTGCCAGCAGCTCCGGGCTGGGGCACTATGGC. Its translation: CASSSGLGHYG. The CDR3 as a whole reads CASSSGLGHYGYTF.

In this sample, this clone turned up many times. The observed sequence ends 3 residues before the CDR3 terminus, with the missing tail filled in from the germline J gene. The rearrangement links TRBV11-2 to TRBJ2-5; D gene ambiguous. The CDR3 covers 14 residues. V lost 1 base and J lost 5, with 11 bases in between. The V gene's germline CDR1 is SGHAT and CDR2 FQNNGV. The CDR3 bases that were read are TGTGCCAGCAGCTTAGGGGTAGGGTTGGAGACC. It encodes CASSLGVGLET. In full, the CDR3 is CASSLGVGLETQYF. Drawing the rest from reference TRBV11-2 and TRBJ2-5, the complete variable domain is EAGVAQSPRYKIIEKRQSVAFWCNPISGHATLYWYQQILGQGPKLLIQFQNNGVVDDSQLPKDRFSAERLKGVDSTLKIQPAKLEDSAVYLCASSLGVGLETQYFGPGTRLLVL.

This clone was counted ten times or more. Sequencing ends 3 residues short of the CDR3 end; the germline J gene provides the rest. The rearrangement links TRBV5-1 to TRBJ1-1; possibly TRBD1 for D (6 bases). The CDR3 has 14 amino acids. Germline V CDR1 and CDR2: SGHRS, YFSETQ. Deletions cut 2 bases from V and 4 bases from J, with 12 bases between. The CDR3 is CASSFTQGLTEAFF. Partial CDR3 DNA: TGCGCCAGCAGCTTTACCCAGGGGCTCACTGAA.

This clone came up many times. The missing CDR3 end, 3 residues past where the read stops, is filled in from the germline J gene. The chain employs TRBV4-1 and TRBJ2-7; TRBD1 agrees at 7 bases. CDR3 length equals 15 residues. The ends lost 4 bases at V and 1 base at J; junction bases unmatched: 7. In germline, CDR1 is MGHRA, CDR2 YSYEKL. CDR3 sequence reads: CASSPEGQLSYEQYF. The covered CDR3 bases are TGCGCCAGCAGCCCAGAGGGACAGTTGTCCTACGAG.

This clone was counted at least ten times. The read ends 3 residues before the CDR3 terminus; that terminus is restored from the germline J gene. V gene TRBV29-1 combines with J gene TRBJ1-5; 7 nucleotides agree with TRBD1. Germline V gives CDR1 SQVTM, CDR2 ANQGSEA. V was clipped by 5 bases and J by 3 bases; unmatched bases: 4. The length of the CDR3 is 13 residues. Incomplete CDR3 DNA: TGCAGCGTTTCAGGGGGAGCCAATCAGCCC. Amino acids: CSVSGGANQP. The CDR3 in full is CSVSGGANQPQHF.

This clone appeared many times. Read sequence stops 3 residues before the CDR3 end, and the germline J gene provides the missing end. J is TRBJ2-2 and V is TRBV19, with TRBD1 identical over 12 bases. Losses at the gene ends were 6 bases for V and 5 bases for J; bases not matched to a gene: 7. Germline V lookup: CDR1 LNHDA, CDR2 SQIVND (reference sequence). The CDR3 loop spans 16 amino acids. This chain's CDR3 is CASRGQGAARTGELFF. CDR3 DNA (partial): TGTGCCAGTAGGGGACAGGGGGCCGCCCGTACCGGGGAG.

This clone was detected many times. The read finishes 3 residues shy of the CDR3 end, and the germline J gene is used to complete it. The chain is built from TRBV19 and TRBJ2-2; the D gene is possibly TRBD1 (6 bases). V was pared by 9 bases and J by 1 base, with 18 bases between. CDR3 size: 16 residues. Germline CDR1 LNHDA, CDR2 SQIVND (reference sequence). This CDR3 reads CASHWGWGLNTGELFF. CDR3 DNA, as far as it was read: TGTGCCAGCCATTGGGGCTGGGGGCTGAACACCGGGGAG.

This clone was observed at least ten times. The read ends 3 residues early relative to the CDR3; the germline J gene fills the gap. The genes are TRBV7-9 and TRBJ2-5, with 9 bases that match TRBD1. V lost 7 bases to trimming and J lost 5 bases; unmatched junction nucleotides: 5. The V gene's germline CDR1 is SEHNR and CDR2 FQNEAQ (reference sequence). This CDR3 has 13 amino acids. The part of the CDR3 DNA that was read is TGTGCCAGCATCGTGACAGGGGGGGAGACC. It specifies CASIVTGGET. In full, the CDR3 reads CASIVTGGETQYF.

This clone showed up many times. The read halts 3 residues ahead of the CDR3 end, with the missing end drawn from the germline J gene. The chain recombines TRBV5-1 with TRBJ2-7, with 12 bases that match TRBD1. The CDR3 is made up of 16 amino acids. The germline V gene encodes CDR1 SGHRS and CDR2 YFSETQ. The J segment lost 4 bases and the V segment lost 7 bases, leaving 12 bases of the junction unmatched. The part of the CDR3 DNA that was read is TGCGCCAGCTGCCCGGGAGGGACAGGGGGCTTTTACGAG. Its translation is CASCPGGTGGFYE. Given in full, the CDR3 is CASCPGGTGGFYEQYF.

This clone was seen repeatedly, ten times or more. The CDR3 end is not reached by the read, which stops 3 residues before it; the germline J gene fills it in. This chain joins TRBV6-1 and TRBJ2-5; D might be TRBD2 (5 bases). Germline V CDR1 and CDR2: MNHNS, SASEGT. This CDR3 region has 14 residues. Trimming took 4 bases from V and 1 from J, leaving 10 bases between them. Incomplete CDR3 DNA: TGTGCCAGCAGTGCTTCGGGGATCCAAGAGACC. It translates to CASSASGIQET. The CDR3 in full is CASSASGIQETQYF.

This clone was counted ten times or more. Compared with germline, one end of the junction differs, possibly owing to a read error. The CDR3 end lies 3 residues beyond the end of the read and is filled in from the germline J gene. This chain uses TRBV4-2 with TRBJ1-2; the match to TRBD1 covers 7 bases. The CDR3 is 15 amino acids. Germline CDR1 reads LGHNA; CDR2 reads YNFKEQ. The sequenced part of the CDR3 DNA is TGCGCCAGCAGCTTTTTCGGACAGGTTGGAGGGAGC. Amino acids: CASSFFGQVGGS. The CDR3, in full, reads CASSFFGQVGGSYTF.

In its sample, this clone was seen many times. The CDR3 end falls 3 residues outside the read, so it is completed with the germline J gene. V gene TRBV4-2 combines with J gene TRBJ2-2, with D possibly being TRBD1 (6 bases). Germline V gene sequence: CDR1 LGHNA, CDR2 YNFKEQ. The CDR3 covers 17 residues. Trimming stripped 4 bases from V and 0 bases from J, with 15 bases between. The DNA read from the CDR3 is TGTGCCAGCAGCCCCCGGCAGGGGATCCCGAACACCGGGGAG. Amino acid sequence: CASSPRQGIPNTGE. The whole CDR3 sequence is CASSPRQGIPNTGELFF.

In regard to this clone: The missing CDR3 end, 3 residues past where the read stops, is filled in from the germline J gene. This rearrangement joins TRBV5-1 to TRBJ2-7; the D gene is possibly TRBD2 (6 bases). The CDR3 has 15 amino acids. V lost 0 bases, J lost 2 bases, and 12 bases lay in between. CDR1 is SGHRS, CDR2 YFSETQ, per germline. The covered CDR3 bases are TGCGCCAGCAGCTTGGAGGAGGGTATAACCTACGAG. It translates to CASSLEEGITYE. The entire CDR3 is CASSLEEGITYEQYF.

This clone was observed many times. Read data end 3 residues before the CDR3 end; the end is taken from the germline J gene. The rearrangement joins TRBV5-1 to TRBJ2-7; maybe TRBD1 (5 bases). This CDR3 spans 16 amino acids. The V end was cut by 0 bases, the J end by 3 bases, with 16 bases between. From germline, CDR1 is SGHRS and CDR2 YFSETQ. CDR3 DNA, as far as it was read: TGCGCCAGCAGCTTGGATGCGGTAGGACAATACTACGAG. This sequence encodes CASSLDAVGQYYE. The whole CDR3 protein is CASSLDAVGQYYEQYF.

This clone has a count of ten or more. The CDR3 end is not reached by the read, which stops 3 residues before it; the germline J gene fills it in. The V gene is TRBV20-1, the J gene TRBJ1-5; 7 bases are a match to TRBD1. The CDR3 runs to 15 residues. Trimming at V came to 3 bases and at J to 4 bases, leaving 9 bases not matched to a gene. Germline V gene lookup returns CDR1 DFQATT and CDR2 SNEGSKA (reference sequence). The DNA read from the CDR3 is TGCAGTGCTAGTCGACAGGGAATGTGGAATCAGCCC. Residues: CSASRQGMWNQP. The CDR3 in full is CSASRQGMWNQPQHF.